This T cell receptor (beta chain) is drawn from a study of T cells in Graves' hyperthyroidism and ophthalmopathy. Overall study results and limits: The blood repertoire included most of the expanded thyroid clonotypes above 0.001.

Trimming cost V 6 bases and J 2 bases, with 15 bases left between them. The length of the CDR3 is 14 residues. From germline, CDR1 is SQVTM and CDR2 ANQGSEA. This clonotype was seen a handful of times. Its specificity is not known. The patients, who ranged from 18 to 65 in age, presented with newly diagnosed hyperthyroidism lasting under 2 months. The diagnostic basis comprised clinical symptoms, serum thyroxine and TRAb, thyroid ultrasound and orbital computed tomography. Template material for amplifying TCR beta CDR3 regions consisted of RNA transcripts. The HTBI primer set served for first-round RT-PCR of the TCR CDR3. In TCRdb, the multiplex PCR reads were re-called with MiXCR into one record per CDR3 protein. Of around 400,000 distinct CDR3 sequences listed, roughly 14% were seen once; the top ten hold roughly 25%.

The chain carries TRBV29-1 and TRBJ2-3; D is tentatively TRBD1 or TRBD2 (6 bases each). The sequenced sample was blood. The TCR comes from a woman younger than 35 with Graves' hyperthyroidism that later progressed to Graves' ophthalmopathy. CDR3 protein: CSVGTWGATDTQYF. As DNA, the CDR3 is TGCAGCGTGGGGACCTGGGGGGCCACAGATACGCAGTATTTT.